These T cell receptor beta chains were read from a single sample in a study of blood T cell repertoires in COVID-19. Produced via immunoSEQ multiplex PCR; TCRdb's table is partial and in-frame only. The sample has more than 100,000 clones, more than 80% seen once. Material for sequencing was peripheral blood. Receptors were obtained from a woman between 55 and 75 years old with acute or convalescent COVID-19. Both conserved end residues are part of each CDR3. The D gene is left open where the match is weak. Clone size is shown for a subset of rows, as once, few, many or a class of expanded clone.

d_call j_call clone_size v_call cdr3_aa cdr3_nt
TRBD2 TRBJ2-3 . TRBV7-3 CASSLPAGGITDTQYF TGTGCCAGCAGCCTACCAGCGGGAGGGATCACAGATACGCAGTATTTT
. TRBJ1-4 . TRBV7-9 CASYVSRSGTYEKLFF TGTGCCAGCTACGTAAGCCGATCCGGGACATATGAAAAACTGTTTTTT
TRBD2 TRBJ2-7 . TRBV30 CAWSPPAGGPYEQYF TGTGCCTGGAGTCCTCCAGCGGGAGGGCCCTACGAGCAGTACTTC
TRBD1 TRBJ2-5 . TRBV7-7 CASSSGTAQKETQYF TGTGCTAGCAGCTCAGGGACAGCACAAAAAGAGACCCAGTACTTC
TRBD2 TRBJ2-1 . TRBV6-5 CASSPGLAGVNEQFF TGTGCCAGCAGTCCGGGACTAGCGGGAGTGAATGAGCAGTTCTTC
. TRBJ2-3 few TRBV19 CASSLSLVAGDTQYF TGTGCCAGTAGTTTATCACTGGTGGCGGGGGATACGCAGTATTTT
TRBD2 TRBJ2-7 . TRBV7-9 CASSLVEAGGSSYEQYF TGTGCCAGCAGCTTAGTGGAAGCGGGAGGGAGCTCCTACGAGCAGTACTTC
. TRBJ1-4 once TRBV2 CASSFTGHRDEKLFF TGTGCCAGCAGTTTTACAGGGCACAGAGATGAAAAACTGTTTTTT
TRBD1 TRBJ1-1 . TRBV5-1 CASSEGTANTEAFF TGCGCCAGCAGCGAGGGGACAGCGAACACTGAAGCTTTCTTT
. TRBJ2-1 . TRBV9 CASNRLDLPGNEQFF TGTGCCAGCAATCGCTTAGACCTTCCCGGGAATGAGCAGTTCTTC
. TRBJ1-1 . TRBV12-3/TRBV12-4 CASSLTDNTEAFF TGTGCCAGCAGTTTGACAGATAACACTGAAGCTTTCTTT